These 30 T cell receptor beta chains share one sample of origin, sequenced in a study of CD8 T cells in Susac syndrome. An input of about 0.5 to 1 ug of RNA was subjected to reverse transcription using random hexamers. TCRdb ran MiXCR on the immunoSEQ multiplex PCR reads and lists one entry per CDR3 protein. The profile covers 100,000 to 150,000 distinct CDR3 sequences, with just under 95% appearing a single time and around 0.28% taken by the ten largest. The specimen was CD8+ T cells from PBMCs. The receptors here all came from a human donor with Susac syndrome.

The chain links TRBV4-1 to TRBJ2-7; 10 bases align to TRBD2. V dropped 3 bases and J dropped 1; count of bases not matched to a gene: 3. The CDR3 spans 15 residues. Germline CDR1 and CDR2: MGHRA and YSYEKL. CDR3 sequence: CASSHLLAGSYEQYF. Here the CDR3 DNA reads TGCGCCAGCAGCCACCTACTAGCGGGGTCCTACGAGCAGTACTTC.

The chain has TRBV29-1 and TRBJ1-1, with D possibly matching TRBD1 (5 bases). The V gene lost 4 bases and the J gene lost 6 bases, with 15 bases spanning the gap. Germline lookup yields CDR1 SQVTM and CDR2 ANQGSEA. The CDR3 spans 13 residues. Here the CDR3 reads CSVAGGGAPEAFF. The CDR3 DNA sequence: TGCAGCGTTGCGGGGGGGGGTGCCCCTGAAGCTTTCTTT.

The J gene is TRBJ2-2, the V gene TRBV25-1; D may match TRBD1 or TRBD2 (5 bases each). The germline V gene has CDR1 MGHDK and CDR2 SYGVNS. The germline V and J ends were trimmed by 8 bases and 2 bases, with 15 bases remaining between them. CDR3 length: 15 amino acids. The DNA of the CDR3 is TGTGCCAGCGAAGGGGAGCGTATTAACACCGGGGAGCTGTTTTTT. Protein sequence: CASEGERINTGELFF.

The chain joins TRBV5-1 to TRBJ1-1; TRBD1 aligns across 7 bases. The germline V gene has CDR1 SGHRS and CDR2 YFSETQ. Losses at the gene ends were 4 bases for V and 4 bases for J; bases not matched to a gene: 4. The CDR3 is 13 residues long. CDR3 loop: CASSMTGITEAFF. The DNA for the CDR3 is TGCGCCAGCAGCATGACAGGGATCACTGAAGCTTTCTTT.

This clonotype has a single count. As DNA, the CDR3 is TGTGCCAGCAGCGTAGTGGACAGGGGGGTCTACAATGAGCAGTTCTTC. It yields the protein CASSVVDRGVYNEQFF. The chain combines TRBV9 with TRBJ2-1, with TRBD1 matching over 10 bases. This CDR3 comprises 16 residues. The V gene end was trimmed by 0 bases and the J gene end by 3 bases; junction bases not matched to a gene: 3. Germline V gives CDR1 SGDLS, CDR2 YYNGEE.

V is TRBV5-6 and J is TRBJ2-7; no clear D gene. Trimming stripped 0 bases from V and 2 bases from J, with 9 bases between. CDR1 is SGHDT, CDR2 YYEEEE, per germline. The CDR3 consists of 14 residues. CDR3 coding DNA: TGTGCCAGCAGCTTGGGCGACGCCACCTACGAGCAGTACTTC. This sequence encodes CASSLGDATYEQYF.

The chain combines TRBV7-9 with TRBJ2-1, with 11 bases identical to TRBD2. Germline trimming cut 0 bases from V and 10 bases from J; bases unmatched to any gene: 5. The CDR3 is 15 amino acids. Germline values: CDR1 SEHNR, CDR2 FQNEAQ (reference sequence). The CDR3, as DNA: TGTGCCAGCAGCTTAGCTAGCGGGGGGGGGAAGGAGCAGTTCTTC. It encodes CASSLASGGGKEQFF.

The rearrangement uses TRBV20-1 and TRBJ2-7, with 7 bases matching TRBD1. The CDR3 is 13 residues long. Germline CDR1 and CDR2: DFQATT and SNEGSKA (reference sequence). Unmatched junction bases numbered 5, after V lost 6 bases and J lost 0 bases. The CDR3 DNA reads TGCAGTGCGGCCGGGACAGACTCCTACGAGCAGTACTTC. Protein product: CSAAGTDSYEQYF.

The V call is TRBV6-5, the J call TRBJ2-3, with D uncertain. The CDR3 has 12 amino acids. The V gene lost 6 bases and the J gene lost 5 bases, with 9 bases spanning the gap. CDR1 and CDR2 from the germline V gene are MNHEY and SVGAGI. The CDR3 nucleotides are TGTGCCAGCAGCCCATCACAAGATACGCAGTATTTT. The encoded protein is CASSPSQDTQYF.

The chain couples TRBV29-1 to TRBJ2-7, with D perhaps matching TRBD1 (5 bases). Germline CDR1 and CDR2: SQVTM and ANQGSEA. V was trimmed by 1 base and J by 0 bases, leaving 10 bases between them. The CDR3 extends over 14 amino acids. CDR3 coding DNA: TGCAGCGTTGAAGTGGGGCATATCTCCTACGAGCAGTACTTC. Translation: CSVEVGHISYEQYF.

This clonotype was seen only once. This chain links TRBV9 with TRBJ1-6; 7 bases align to TRBD1. This CDR3 comprises 16 residues. V lost 3 bases and J lost 7; bases outside the gene matches: 10. Germline CDR1 reads SGDLS; CDR2 reads YYNGEE. CDR3 sequence reads: CASSGIGDSTNSPLHF. The CDR3 DNA sequence: TGTGCCAGCAGCGGGATAGGGGACAGTACAAATTCACCCCTCCACTTT.

The V call is TRBV7-2, the J call TRBJ2-7; D unresolved. CDR3 size: 12 residues. Germline CDR1 and CDR2: SGHTA and FQGNSA. Trimming stripped 3 bases from V and 3 bases from J, with 6 bases between. For the CDR3, the DNA is TGTGCCAGCAGCTTCACGGGCTACGAGCAGTACTTC. Its translation: CASSFTGYEQYF.

The chain combines TRBV6-5 with TRBJ1-1, with D uncertain. Germline-derived CDR1 and CDR2 are MNHEY and SVGAGI. V dropped 6 bases and J dropped 1 base, with 15 bases sitting between them. The CDR3 is 15 residues long. The CDR3 is CASSPYRAANTEAFF. For the CDR3, the DNA is TGTGCCAGCAGCCCATATCGGGCCGCGAACACTGAAGCTTTCTTT.

This chain connects TRBV7-9 to TRBJ2-5; 7 nucleotides align to TRBD2. Germline V gene lookup returns CDR1 SEHNR and CDR2 FQNEAQ (reference sequence). This CDR3 spans 14 amino acids. V trimming: 1 base; J trimming: 3 bases; junction bases outside the gene matches: 2. CDR3 protein: CASSLGGLEETQYF. The CDR3 bases are TGTGCCAGCAGCTTAGGAGGACTAGAAGAGACCCAGTACTTC.

The chain carries TRBV30 and TRBJ1-6; a possible D gene is TRBD1 (5 bases). CDR1 is GTSNPN, CDR2 SVGIG, per germline (reference sequence). The CDR3 is 17 amino acids. The V gene lost 3 bases and the J gene lost 9 bases, with 24 bases spanning the gap. This CDR3 reads CAWSDWKGRLSRSPLHF. For the CDR3, the DNA is TGTGCCTGGAGCGACTGGAAGGGGCGCCTGTCGCGTTCACCCCTCCACTTT.

A single count supports this clonotype. V is TRBV2 and J is TRBJ2-1; the D is unclear. Germline V gene sequence: CDR1 SNHLY, CDR2 FYNNEI. V lost 3 bases, J lost 9 bases, and 6 bases lay in between. This CDR3 region has 11 residues. CDR3 nucleotide sequence: TGTGCCAGCAGTGATGGCCCTGAGCAGTTCTTC. This sequence encodes CASSDGPEQFF.

This chain uses TRBV12-5 with TRBJ2-3; D remains unclear. Germline V lookup: CDR1 LGHNT, CDR2 FRNRAP. The CDR3 extends over 15 amino acids. V was pared by 4 bases and J by 5 bases, with 16 bases between. The CDR3 DNA follows: TGTGCTAGTGGTTATGCCCTCCTCCATGGAGATACGCAGTATTTT. It is translated as CASGYALLHGDTQYF.

The rearrangement links TRBV7-6 to TRBJ1-5; tentatively, D is TRBD1 (5 bases). The CDR3 runs 13 residues. The V and J ends lost 4 bases and 5 bases respectively, with 9 bases between them. Per germline, CDR1 SGHVS and CDR2 FNYEAQ. CDR3 sequence: CASSSIQDQPQHF. CDR3 DNA: TGTGCCAGCAGCTCAATACAGGATCAGCCCCAGCATTTT.

This clonotype was seen a handful of times. The CDR3 spells CSVETPNTGELFF. The DNA for the CDR3 is TGCAGCGTTGAGACCCCGAACACCGGGGAGCTGTTTTTT. V and J are TRBV29-1 and TRBJ2-2; the D is unclear. The germline gives CDR1 SQVTM, CDR2 ANQGSEA. V shed 3 bases and J shed 0 bases, with 5 bases lying between them. The CDR3 is 13 amino acids.

The chain carries TRBV13 and TRBJ2-7; D may match TRBD1 or TRBD2 (5 bases each). This CDR3 has 13 residues. V was shortened by 4 bases and J by 4 bases, with 11 bases between the two germline ends. CDR1 PRHDT and CDR2 FYEKMQ come from the germline V gene (reference sequence). CDR3 in DNA: TGTGCCAGCAGCTCCGGGACCGCATACGAGCAGTACTTC. As protein: CASSSGTAYEQYF.

The CDR3, as DNA: TGTGCCAGCAGCCAAGCCCAGGGGGCGCGTGAGCAGTTCTTC. Amino acids: CASSQAQGAREQFF. The rearrangement uses TRBV3-1 and TRBJ2-1; TRBD1 agrees at 8 bases. The CDR3 is 14 residues long. The germline V gene has CDR1 LGHDT and CDR2 YNNKEL (reference sequence). V gave up 1 base and J gave up 9 bases; unmatched junction bases: 5.

The gene calls are TRBV18 and TRBJ1-1; D remains ambiguous. The CDR3 consists of 13 residues. The germline V gene encodes CDR1 KGHSH and CDR2 LQKENI. The V gene lost 0 bases and the J gene lost 5 bases, with 7 bases spanning the gap. For the CDR3, the DNA is TGTGCCAGCTCACCACCGATGACGACTGAAGCTTTCTTT. Translation: CASSPPMTTEAFF.

The chain combines TRBV7-3 with TRBJ2-2; no clear D. The germline V gene encodes CDR1 SGHTA and CDR2 FQGTGA. The CDR3 loop spans 13 amino acids. V was shortened by 1 base and J by 5 bases, with 5 bases between the two germline ends. CDR3 protein: CASSLITTGELFF. CDR3 bases: TGTGCCAGCAGCTTAATAACTACCGGGGAGCTGTTTTTT.

V and J are TRBV24-1 and TRBJ1-1; a possible D gene is TRBD1 (5 bases). This CDR3 region has 14 residues. With 4 bases removed from V and 1 base from J, the gap between germline ends came to 9 bases. The V gene's germline CDR1 is KGHDR and CDR2 SFDVKD. In DNA, the CDR3 is TGTGCCACCAGTGACTCGGACACGAACACTGAAGCTTTCTTT. It yields the protein CATSDSDTNTEAFF.

V is TRBV6-1 and J is TRBJ2-3; a possible D gene is TRBD2 (7 bases). There are 14 residues in the CDR3. Germline V gene lookup returns CDR1 MNHNS and CDR2 SASEGT. V dropped 5 bases and J dropped 4 bases, with 13 bases sitting between them. The chain's CDR3 is CASSNGGLADTQYF. The CDR3 DNA is TGTGCCAGCAGTAACGGGGGGCTAGCAGATACGCAGTATTTT.

This chain joins TRBV9 and TRBJ1-2, with 7 bases lining up with TRBD1. Germline values: CDR1 SGDLS, CDR2 YYNGEE. There are 15 residues in the CDR3. J gave up 2 bases and V 2 bases, and 6 bases lay outside the gene matches. CDR3 region: CASSVGEQGNYGYTF. Written as DNA, the CDR3 is TGTGCCAGCAGCGTCGGGGAACAGGGGAACTATGGCTACACCTTC.

The genes are TRBV12-5 and TRBJ1-2; no definite D call. Germline CDR1 and CDR2: LGHNT and FRNRAP. This CDR3 has 12 amino acids. Trimming took 2 bases from V and 6 from J, leaving 7 bases between them. CDR3: CASGLYPHGYTF. As DNA, the CDR3 is TGTGCTAGTGGTTTGTACCCTCATGGCTACACCTTC.

V usage is TRBV7-9 and J usage is TRBJ1-5, with unresolved D. CDR1 SEHNR and CDR2 FQNEAQ come from the germline V gene (reference sequence). CDR3 length equals 14 residues. Between the trimmed V and J ends, which lost 5 bases and 3 bases, there was a span of 11 bases. CDR3 bases: TGTGCCAGCAGCGGCGACGGATTCAATCAGCCCCAGCATTTT. Translated, it gives CASSGDGFNQPQHF.

This clonotype was counted a single time. The chain employs TRBV6-5 and TRBJ2-6, with a possible D match to TRBD2 (6 bases). The germline CDR1 and CDR2 sequences are MNHEY and SVGAGI. The V and J ends lost 4 bases and 0 bases respectively, with 7 bases between them. The CDR3 covers 15 residues. This CDR3 reads CASSFGGSGANVLTF. The CDR3 DNA sequence: TGTGCCAGCAGTTTCGGGGGCTCTGGGGCCAACGTCCTGACTTTC.

This chain joins TRBV2 and TRBJ1-5; 9 bases are shared with TRBD1. V shed 6 bases, J shed 0 bases, and the junction held 15 bases outside the gene matches. The CDR3 consists of 19 residues. Germline-derived CDR1 and CDR2 are SNHLY and FYNNEI. CDR3 nucleotides: TGTGCCAGCAGCGGATCCTACAGGGGGCGATGCCTTAGCAATCAGCCCCAGCATTTT. It specifies CASSGSYRGRCLSNQPQHF. The whole variable domain, remainder taken from reference TRBV2 and TRBJ1-5, is EPEVTQTPSHQVTQMGQEVILRCVPISNHLYFYWYRQILGQKVEFLVSFYNNEISEKSEIFDDQFSVERPDGSNFTLKIRSTKLEDSAMYFCASSGSYRGRCLSNQPQHFGDGTRLSIL.